This T cell receptor beta chain stems from a study of neurological immune-mediated disorders. This clonotype was seen a few times. Stated time point: longitudinal time-point 3. TCRdb passed the 5' RACE reads through MiXCR, listing each CDR3 protein once. Of approximately 100,000 distinct CDR3 sequences listed, 10% to 12% are singletons. V lost 4 bases, J lost 0 bases, and 11 bases lay in between. From germline, CDR1 is SGHRS and CDR2 YFSETQ. The CDR3 sequence is 15 residues long. V gene TRBV5-1 combines with J gene TRBJ1-5; D remains unclear. The sequence was obtained from a female donor with HTLV-1-associated myelopathy (HAM/TSP). The specimen sequenced was PBMCs. Written as DNA, the CDR3 is TGCGCCAGCAGCCCCGACGGGGTTAGCAATCAGCCCCAGCATTTT. Its protein product is CASSPDGVSNQPQHF. Full variable domain (outside the CDR3, taken from reference TRBV5-1 and TRBJ1-5): KAGVTQTPRYLIKTRGQQVTLSCSPISGHRSVSWYQQTPGQGLQFLFEYFSETQRNKGNFPGRFSGRQFSNSRSEMNVSTLELGDSALYLCASSPDGVSNQPQHFGDGTRLSIL.